This is a list of T cell receptor beta chains from one sample in a study of blood T cell repertoires in COVID-19. Method: immunoSEQ multiplex PCR; TCRdb's copy keeps in-frame clones and lacks some. The sample has approximately 240,000 clones; 70% to 90% are singletons. Material for sequencing was peripheral blood. The receptors were sampled from a woman between 18 and 29 years old who had recovered from COVID-19. Each CDR3 is given with its conserved first and last residue. Fields, in order: J gene, CDR3 length, D gene, V gene, clone size, CDR3 protein, CDR3 DNA. A D gene is named only where the DNA matches it firmly. Expanded clones are given a class, and other clones once, few, many or no size at all.

TRBJ2-1,16,TRBD2,TRBV5-4,.,CASSPSGLGLRDEQFF,TGTGCCAGCAGCCCCTCCGGACTAGGCCTTCGCGATGAGCAGTTCTTC
TRBJ1-1,11,.,TRBV29-1,once,CSVDFYSEAFF,TGCAGCGTTGATTTTTACTCTGAAGCTTTCTTT
TRBJ1-2,15,.,TRBV27,.,CASSLYYRDGYGYTF,TGTGCCAGCAGTTTATATTACAGGGATGGCTATGGCTACACCTTC
TRBJ2-7,13,.,TRBV30,.,CAWDSGVSYEQYF,TGTGCCTGGGATTCCGGGGTGTCCTACGAGCAGTACTTC
TRBJ2-7,14,TRBD1,TRBV27,.,CASSGSGTGLEQYF,TGTGCCAGCAGTGGATCCGGGACAGGGCTCGAGCAGTACTTC
TRBJ2-1,16,TRBD2,TRBV9,.,CASSAGLAGFGNEQFF,TGTGCCAGCAGCGCCGGACTAGCGGGATTCGGCAATGAGCAGTTCTTC
TRBJ2-7,14,TRBD1,TRBV6-5,once,CASSRTGSIYEQYF,TGTGCCAGCAGTAGGACAGGGAGTATCTACGAGCAGTACTTC
TRBJ1-2,16,TRBD1,TRBV11-2,.,CASSLGSRDRGYGYTF,TGTGCCAGCAGCTTAGGTTCACGGGACAGGGGATATGGCTACACCTTC
TRBJ1-2,16,TRBD1,TRBV5-6,.,CASSSGQEYTNYGYTF,TGTGCCAGCAGCTCGGGACAGGAATACACTAACTATGGCTACACCTTC
TRBJ1-1,16,.,TRBV14,once,CASSQEFVTGGTEAFF,TGTGCCAGCAGCCAAGAATTCGTTACGGGGGGAACTGAAGCTTTCTTT
TRBJ2-7,18,TRBD2,TRBV5-4,.,CASSLGPLLAGGPLEQYF,TGTGCCAGCAGCTTGGGCCCCTTACTAGCGGGAGGGCCTCTCGAGCAGTACTTC